The sequence of this T cell receptor (beta chain) was determined in a study of tumor-infiltrating lymphocytes in primary liver carcinoma. Study overall: Each participant had primary liver carcinoma, and surgical resection was the treatment.

TCR beta cDNA was prepared out of 500 ng total RNA by means of a constant-region primer. Three nested multiplex PCR rounds of slightly modified ARM-PCR generated TCR beta libraries. Primers for the first two PCR rounds were TRBV1-TRBV30 forward primers and a C-beta reverse primer (roughly 9 cycles per round). TCRdb processed the multiplex PCR reads anew with MiXCR; each CDR3 protein has one entry. The data show 250,000 to 400,000 distinct CDR3 sequences, with approximately 65% seen just once and around 9.5% held by the top ten. In the case of this clonotype: Germline and junction disagree at one end, which may indicate a read error.

Alongside blood RNA obtained from unsorted whole blood, germline DNA was also extracted. This CDR3 has 16 residues. Per germline, CDR1 MDHEN and CDR2 SYDVKM. The rearrangement uses TRBV28 and TRBJ2-1; TRBD2 agrees at 12 bases. The TCR sequence derives from a man aged 40-49 years with primary liver carcinoma and hepatitis B virus infection. Sequencing was done on a sample of peripheral blood. CDR3 protein: CANSLVLAGGRNEQFF. In nucleotides, the CDR3 is TGTGCCAACAGTTTAGTCCTAGCGGGAGGGCGGAATGAGCAGTTCTTC.